This T cell receptor beta chain originates from a study of control samples from healthy donors and cancer patients (dated by TCRdb to 2018 to 2020). The cysteine opens and the phenylalanine closes a CDR3 of 14 amino acids. Solely the CDR3 DNA is kept, with 42 bases framed from the first base. Trimming at the junction amounts to 4 bases on V and 2 bases on J, and the germline ends lie 9 bases apart. The germline V gene supplies CDR1 MDHEN and CDR2 SYDVKM. Receptor libraries were prepared by the immunoSEQ multiplex PCR assay. TCRdb carries this immuneACCESS record with in-frame sequences only. Its versions omit some clonotypes, under half of them owing to an unresolved V gene in the studies checked, with the rest unexplained. This sample holds about 160,000 clones; approximately 90% were observed only once. In total, the top ten clones hold 0.68% of the sample. As concerns this clone: Its target antigen remains unknown. The input lacks base qualities; no much larger clone sits a single base away.

This clonotype was obtained from a woman in her twenties or thirties in good health. Input material: blood. This chain joins TRBV28 to TRBJ1-5; the D gene remains uncertain. The CDR3 region has the sequence CASSYTARNQPQHF. The DNA sequence is TGTGCCAGCAGTTACACGGCTCGCAATCAGCCCCAGCATTTT.